This passage covers 10 T cell receptor beta chains from one sample sequenced in a study of post-analysis software for immune sequencing data. Findings of the study overall: Controls had lower frequencies than patients of four or five TRBV segments, which included TRBV5-6, TRBV5-1 and TRBV20-1.

Unique-molecular-identifier-tagged TCR beta cDNA libraries were used. TCRdb fed the PCR reads into MiXCR, producing one record per CDR3 protein. There are roughly 800,000 distinct CDR3 sequences in the sample; 25% to 30% occur only once, and around 0.55% lies in the top ten. Their antigens are not known. Material for sequencing was blood. These receptors all come from a girl aged 10-17 years with multiple sclerosis.

The V and J genes are TRBV7-2 and TRBJ1-5, with TRBD1 matching 9 bases. The germline CDR1 and CDR2 sequences are SGHTA and FQGNSA. Trimming removed 5 bases from V and 6 bases from J; junction bases left unmatched: 8. The CDR3 runs to 15 residues. In nucleotides, the CDR3 is TGTGCCAGCAGCCCAAGGACAGGGGAGGGTCAGCCCCAGCATTTT. This encodes CASSPRTGEGQPQHF.

This clonotype was picked up a small number of times. This sequence joins TRBV10-2 and TRBJ2-5; TRBD2 is a possible D gene (5 bases). There are 14 residues in the CDR3. Germline assignment: CDR1 WSHSY and CDR2 SAAADI. V gave up 6 bases and J gave up 0 bases, with 11 bases separating them. CDR3 region: CASRERGYQETQYF. The CDR3 DNA reads TGCGCCAGCAGGGAAAGAGGGTACCAAGAGACCCAGTACTTC.

This clonotype is a singleton in its sample. This sequence joins TRBV25-1 and TRBJ2-1, with D perhaps being TRBD1 or TRBD2 (6 bases each). The CDR3 covers 12 residues. Per germline, CDR1 MGHDK and CDR2 SYGVNS. Trimming stripped 6 bases from V and 12 bases from J, with 15 bases between. CDR3 region: CASRRGAVGQFF. The DNA of the CDR3 is TGTGCCAGCAGAAGGGGGGCTGTCGGGCAGTTCTTC.

This chain uses TRBV10-3 with TRBJ2-1; 8 bases line up with TRBD1. This CDR3 has 14 amino acids. Germline trimming cut 8 bases from V and 5 bases from J; bases unmatched to any gene: 8. Germline V lookup: CDR1 ENHRY, CDR2 SYGVKD. CDR3 residues: CAIRTDRGNNEQFF. CDR3 DNA sequence: TGTGCCATCCGGACTGACAGGGGAAACAATGAGCAGTTCTTC.

The chain carries TRBV7-2 and TRBJ2-1, with TRBD1 as a possible D gene (6 bases). Per the germline V gene, CDR1 is SGHTA and CDR2 is FQGNSA. V shed 5 bases and J shed 5 bases, with 13 bases lying between them. CDR3 length: 14 amino acids. CDR3 DNA sequence: TGTGCCAGCAGCCGATCGGACAGTAACAATGAGCAGTTCTTC. Its translation: CASSRSDSNNEQFF.

This clonotype showed up just a few times. The V gene is TRBV20-1, the J gene TRBJ2-1; D ambiguous. The CDR3 is 11 residues long. V was clipped by 0 bases and J by 7 bases, with 4 bases between them. Germline lookup yields CDR1 DFQATT and CDR2 SNEGSKA (reference sequence). The CDR3 loop reads CSARDMNEQFF. Written as DNA, the CDR3 is TGCAGTGCTAGAGACATGAATGAGCAGTTCTTC.

This clonotype was seen a few times. Here the CDR3 DNA reads TGTGCCAGCAGCGCCACGCCGGGCAATGAGCAGTTCTTC. Its protein product is CASSATPGNEQFF. The chain joins TRBV7-7 to TRBJ2-1, with D uncertain. Germline V gene sequence: CDR1 SSHAT, CDR2 FNYEAQ (reference sequence). The CDR3 is 13 amino acids. Trimming removed 5 bases at V and 6 bases at J, with 11 bases between.

This clonotype came up a few times. The chain combines TRBV20-1 with TRBJ2-7, with 8 bases identical to TRBD2. The V gene end was trimmed by 6 bases and the J gene end by 5 bases; junction bases not matched to a gene: 12. Per the germline V gene, CDR1 is DFQATT and CDR2 is SNEGSKA (reference sequence). This CDR3 region has 14 residues. The chain's CDR3 is CSARTSFGENEQYF. The CDR3 bases are TGCAGTGCAAGGACTAGCTTTGGTGAGAACGAGCAGTACTTC.

J is TRBJ1-1 and V is TRBV18; D gene uncertain. This CDR3 comprises 13 residues. V lost 2 bases and J lost 6, with 10 bases in between. Germline-derived CDR1 and CDR2 are KGHSH and LQKENI. The CDR3 protein is CASSPTFTAEAFF. CDR3 coding DNA: TGTGCCAGCTCACCAACCTTTACAGCTGAAGCTTTCTTT.

The chain links TRBV20-1 to TRBJ1-1; no firm D call. The germline V and J ends were trimmed by 4 bases and 1 base, with 10 bases remaining between them. The CDR3 consists of 13 residues. In germline, CDR1 is DFQATT, CDR2 SNEGSKA (reference sequence). CDR3 DNA: TGCAGTGCTACGAATCTGCGGAACACTGAAGCTTTCTTT. Translation gives CSATNLRNTEAFF.